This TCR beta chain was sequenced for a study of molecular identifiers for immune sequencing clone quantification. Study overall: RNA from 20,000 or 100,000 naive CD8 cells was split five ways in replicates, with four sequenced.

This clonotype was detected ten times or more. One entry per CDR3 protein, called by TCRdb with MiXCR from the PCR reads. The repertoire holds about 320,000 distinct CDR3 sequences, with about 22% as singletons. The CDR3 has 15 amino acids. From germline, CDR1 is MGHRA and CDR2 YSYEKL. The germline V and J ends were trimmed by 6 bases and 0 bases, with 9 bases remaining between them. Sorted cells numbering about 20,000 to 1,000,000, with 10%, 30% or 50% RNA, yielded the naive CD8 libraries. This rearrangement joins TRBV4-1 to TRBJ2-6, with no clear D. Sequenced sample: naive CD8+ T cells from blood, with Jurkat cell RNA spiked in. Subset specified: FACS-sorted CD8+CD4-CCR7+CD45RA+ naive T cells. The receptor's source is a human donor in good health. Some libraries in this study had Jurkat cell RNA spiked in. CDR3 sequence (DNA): TGCGCCAGCAGAACCGAATTCTCTGGGGCCAACGTCCTGACTTTC. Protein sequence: CASRTEFSGANVLTF.